Reported below is one T cell receptor (beta chain). There is no known antigen for this receptor. Nothing much larger sits one base from this clone, and base qualities are not available. The germline V gene specifies MGHRA as CDR1 and YSYEKL as CDR2. From the cysteine up to the phenylalanine, the CDR3 has a length of 12 residues. Only the CDR3 portion is preserved as DNA: 36 bases, with reading frame beginning at the first base. V lost 5 bases and J lost 6 bases; the stretch between them is 5 bases long. The collaborating institutions used their own protocols to collect whole blood in K2EDTA tubes. For TCRbeta analysis, collaborators shipped samples as frozen whole blood, isolated PBMCs, or DNA extracted from either of those sample types. The entry originates in a study of blood T cell repertoires in COVID-19 (TCRdb year 2020). With regard to the full study: The collaborator samples originated in the United States, Italy and Spain and spanned the acute and convalescent phases of COVID-19. The material from the prospective study consisted of cDNA or gDNA derived from T cells, B-cell-depleted T cells, or PBMCs. Deeply sampled blood TCRbeta repertoires from subjects exposed to, actively infected with, or recovered from COVID-19 were included in the dataset. The repertoires were released in a freely available public database intended as a resource for research on the immune response to SARS-CoV-2. The samples were drawn from the first 160 participants of the ongoing ImmuneRACE study and from 1,254 subjects provided by 6 global collaborators. Nearly every sample came with metadata listing a de-identified subject ID, COVID-19 status, age in years and sex. Where HLA class I and class II types were available, the types were taken from metadata supplied by the sample provider, not from assay-based typing.

Findings and caveats that apply to the study as a whole: Clinical and demographic metadata were provided uncurated, with the amount varying by source and participant.

TCRbeta CDR3 regions were amplified from genomic DNA by means of the immunoSEQ Assay, a bias-controlled multiplex PCR. The original methods were these. Within the assay, amplification of reference gene primers was used to estimate how many nucleated cells each sample contained. Sequence reads were collapsed and filtered to measure the absolute abundance of every unique TCRbeta CDR3 rearrangement. For each sample, productive Simpson clonality was calculated as the square root of Simpson's diversity index over productive rearrangements. TCRdb carries this immuneACCESS record with in-frame sequences only. Its versions omit some clonotypes, under half of them owing to an unresolved V gene in the studies checked, with the rest unexplained. Clone size and V and J calls were adopted from that table, with D and trimming inferred from the DNA. Recorded for this sample are around 250,000 clones; approximately 90% of them occurred a single time. Of the sample, about 3.5% is held by the ten largest clones.

The sample consisted of peripheral blood. This sequence originates from a young man with active or convalescent COVID-19. The chain is assembled from TRBV4-1 and TRBJ2-6; the D gene lacks a confident call. The CDR3 region: CASSSVANVLTF. The sequence in DNA is TGCGCCAGCAGCTCAGTGGCCAACGTCCTGACTTTC.